These 30 T cell receptor beta chains were sequenced from one sample in a study of cytomegalovirus exposure and HLA in healthy donors (dated by TCRdb to the late 2010s). The method was the immunoSEQ multiplex PCR assay. The multiplex PCR relied on a mix of 60 forward primers for TCR Vbeta segments and 13 reverse primers for TCR Jbeta segments. TCRdb obtained this table from immuneACCESS and retained in-frame rearrangements with V and J assigned. These tables miss some clones; where compared with another copy, unresolved V genes account for less than half of the shortfall, and the remainder is unexplained. The sample profile shows 70,000 to 95,000 clones; approximately 80% of them were found once. The ten largest clones capture 2% to 2.5% of the sample. Specimen: PBMCs. The source is a man between 18 and 29 years old in good health and CMV-seronegative.

The V gene is TRBV5-1, the J gene TRBJ2-5; 8 nucleotides align to TRBD1. Per germline, CDR1 SGHRS and CDR2 YFSETQ. The CDR3 is made up of 14 amino acids. Trimming took 4 bases from V and 4 from J; bases not matched to a gene: 6. The CDR3 spells CASSPDRVGETQYF. CDR3 bases: TGCGCCAGCAGCCCGGACAGGGTTGGAGAGACCCAGTACTTC.

CDR3 sequence reads: CASSPPGQHNEQFF. In DNA, the CDR3 is TGTGCCAGCAGCCCCCCGGGACAGCACAATGAGCAGTTCTTC. This chain uses TRBV9 with TRBJ2-1, with 7 bases fitting TRBD1. The junction had 6 bases not matched to a gene; V was cut back by 4 bases and J by 5 bases. The germline gives CDR1 SGDLS, CDR2 YYNGEE. The CDR3 is made up of 14 amino acids.

The chain employs TRBV2 and TRBJ2-7; D might be TRBD1 (5 bases). V gave up 8 bases and J gave up 6 bases, with 14 bases separating them. The CDR3 covers 12 residues. Germline V gene lookup returns CDR1 SNHLY and CDR2 FYNNEI. CDR3 loop: CASALLRGEQYF. Written as DNA, the CDR3 is TGTGCCAGCGCCCTTCTAAGGGGCGAGCAGTACTTC.

The V gene is TRBV4-1, the J gene TRBJ2-3, with 12 bases aligning to TRBD2. CDR1 and CDR2 (germline): MGHRA, YSYEKL. J gave up 3 bases and V 5 bases, and 12 bases lay outside the gene matches. This CDR3 is built from 18 residues. Here the CDR3 DNA reads TGCGCCAGCAGCTATGAATGGACTAGCGGGGTTGGGACAGATACGCAGTATTTT. Residues: CASSYEWTSGVGTDTQYF.

This clone was counted a single time. V gene TRBV5-1 combines with J gene TRBJ1-4, with a tentative D call TRBD1 (6 bases). The germline V gene encodes CDR1 SGHRS and CDR2 YFSETQ. The CDR3 spans 14 residues. V was clipped by 5 bases and J by 6 bases, with 14 bases between them. CDR3 coding DNA: TGCGCCAGCAGTCGGGACACTCCTTATGAAAAACTGTTTTTT. Encoded protein: CASSRDTPYEKLFF.

Regarding this clone: Germline and junction disagree at one end, which may indicate a read error. This chain joins TRBV7-9 and TRBJ2-7, with TRBD1 matching over 8 bases. This CDR3 region has 13 residues. CDR1 and CDR2 (germline): SEHNR, FQNEAQ (reference sequence). The CDR3 region is CSSSRGQGREQYF. The CDR3 DNA reads as TGTTCCAGCAGCCGAGGACAGGGCCGCGAGCAGTACTTC.

The V and J genes are TRBV5-5 and TRBJ1-5; D is perhaps TRBD1 (5 bases). From germline, CDR1 is SGHKS and CDR2 YYEKEE (reference sequence). Trimming shortened V by 4 bases and J by 0 bases, and 17 bases separated the two germline ends. The CDR3 is 17 residues long. The CDR3 DNA follows: TGTGCCAGCAGCGGGTCCACAGGTAGCTATAGCAATCAGCCCCAGCATTTT. This encodes CASSGSTGSYSNQPQHF.

This chain connects TRBV7-8 to TRBJ1-1; D is perhaps TRBD1 (5 bases). Germline V gives CDR1 SGHVS, CDR2 FQNEAQ. The CDR3 has 15 amino acids. The V end lost 1 base, the J end lost 4 bases, and 13 bases lay between the germline ends. CDR3 nucleotide sequence: TGTGCCAGCAGCTTAGTGCAGGGAATGGGCACTGAAGCTTTCTTT. Amino acid sequence: CASSLVQGMGTEAFF. Drawing the rest from reference TRBV7-8 and TRBJ1-1, the complete variable domain is GAGVSQSPRYKVAKRGQDVALRCDPISGHVSLFWYQQALGQGPEFLTYFQNEAQLDKSGLPSDRFFAERPEGSVSTLKIQRTQQEDSAVYLCASSLVQGMGTEAFFGQGTRLTVV.

This CDR3 reads CASSLGQGSEAFF. The CDR3 region has the DNA TGTGCCAGCAGCCTTGGACAGGGTAGTGAAGCTTTCTTT. The rearrangement links TRBV27 to TRBJ1-1, with 8 positions matching TRBD1. The germline V gene has CDR1 MNHEY and CDR2 SMNVEV (reference sequence). CDR3 length: 13 residues. After removal of 6 bases from V and 7 bases from J, the junction contained 7 bases not matched to a gene.

This rearrangement joins TRBV4-2 to TRBJ1-6; D remains unclear. This CDR3 is built from 15 residues. Deletions cut 0 bases from V and 0 bases from J, with 3 bases between. Per the germline V gene, CDR1 is LGHNA and CDR2 is YNFKEQ. The CDR3: CASSQEYSYNSPLHF. In nucleotides, the CDR3 is TGTGCCAGCAGCCAAGAGTACTCCTATAATTCACCCCTCCACTTT.

The V and J genes are TRBV27 and TRBJ1-4; D is unclear. CDR1 and CDR2 (germline): MNHEY, SMNVEV (reference sequence). The CDR3 extends over 15 amino acids. Trimming removed 6 bases at V and 0 bases at J, with 11 bases between. The CDR3 nucleotides read TGTGCCAGCAGACGAGCGGATGCAACTAATGAAAAACTGTTTTTT. This codes for CASRRADATNEKLFF.

The gene calls are TRBV30 and TRBJ1-3; TRBD1 aligns across 8 bases. The CDR3 extends over 14 amino acids. Germline CDR1 and CDR2: GTSNPN and SVGIG (reference sequence). The ends lost 2 bases at V and 6 bases at J; junction bases unmatched: 6. For the CDR3, the DNA is TGTGCCTGGAGTCGCGGACAGGGTCTAAACACCATATATTTT. This encodes CAWSRGQGLNTIYF.

The genes are TRBV5-6 and TRBJ1-5; a possible D gene is TRBD1 (6 bases). There are 14 residues in the CDR3. V lost 2 bases and J 4 bases, leaving 10 bases between the germline ends. Germline V gene sequence: CDR1 SGHDT, CDR2 YYEEEE. The CDR3 DNA reads as TGTGCCAGCAGCTTACTACAGGGAAATCAGCCCCAGCATTTT. This gives the protein CASSLLQGNQPQHF.

The chain is built from TRBV5-6 and TRBJ2-5; D unclear. V shed 0 bases and J shed 5 bases, with 5 bases lying between them. The CDR3 runs to 12 residues. Germline values: CDR1 SGHDT, CDR2 YYEEEE. CDR3 loop: CASSLAYETQYF. The CDR3 DNA is TGTGCCAGCAGCTTGGCCTACGAGACCCAGTACTTC.

V is TRBV13 and J is TRBJ2-3, with 11 bases identical to TRBD2. This CDR3 is built from 15 residues. The germline V gene has CDR1 PRHDT and CDR2 FYEKMQ (reference sequence). With 5 bases clipped from V and 1 base from J, the junction kept 2 bases outside the gene matches. Written as DNA, the CDR3 is TGTGCCAGCAGCAAGACTAGCGGGGGCACAGATACGCAGTATTTT. Encoded protein: CASSKTSGGTDTQYF.

V and J are TRBV7-8 and TRBJ2-4, with TRBD1 matching 8 bases. Germline trimming cut 5 bases from V and 4 bases from J; bases unmatched to any gene: 7. The CDR3 contains 15 residues. The germline CDR1 and CDR2 sequences are SGHVS and FQNEAQ. CDR3 bases: TGTGCCAGCAGCCTTGCCCGGACAGGGAAAAACATTCAGTACTTC. Protein: CASSLARTGKNIQYF.

CDR3 sequence (DNA): TGTGCCAGCAGTGACGACACCGGGGAGCTGTTTTTT. Its translation is CASSDDTGELFF. J is TRBJ2-2 and V is TRBV2; D is unclear. CDR1 and CDR2 from the germline V gene are SNHLY and FYNNEI. CDR3 length: 12 amino acids. V lost 3 bases and J 3 bases, leaving 2 bases between the germline ends.

About this clone: The limits of the CDR3 on the DNA are not certain, so only TCRdb's listed CDR3 is given. The V call is TRBV21-1, the J call TRBJ2-5; the table names TRBD1, a call not compared with the DNA. TRBV21-1 corresponds to a pseudogene. The CDR3 spans 18 residues, counting both ends. The CDR3 spells CASSKVGTGAPDQETQYF.

The chain couples TRBV6-5 to TRBJ1-1; 7 nucleotides match TRBD1. Germline CDR1 and CDR2: MNHEY and SVGAGI. The CDR3 sequence is 13 residues long. After removal of 6 bases from V and 4 bases from J, the junction contained 5 bases not matched to a gene. CDR3 coding DNA: TGTGCCAGCAGCGCAGGGGGTTTCACTGAAGCTTTCTTT. Protein product: CASSAGGFTEAFF.

The chain has TRBV19 and TRBJ2-4; D gene unclear. This CDR3 spans 15 amino acids. Per germline, CDR1 LNHDA and CDR2 SQIVND (reference sequence). Deletions cut 2 bases from V and 2 bases from J, with 10 bases between. In nucleotides, the CDR3 is TGTGCCAGTAGTATAACCAGAGGATCCAAAAACATTCAGTACTTC. This translates into CASSITRGSKNIQYF.

The gene calls are TRBV19 and TRBJ2-2, with TRBD1 matching over 8 bases. V lost 3 bases to trimming and J lost 6 bases; unmatched junction nucleotides: 3. This CDR3 comprises 14 residues. Germline loops: CDR1 LNHDA, CDR2 SQIVND (reference sequence). The CDR3 coding sequence is TGTGCCAGTAGTATCCAGGGGGCTGCCGGGGAGCTGTTTTTT. It translates to CASSIQGAAGELFF.

V and J are TRBV5-4 and TRBJ2-7; D is uncertain. Germline V gene lookup returns CDR1 SGHNT and CDR2 YYREEE (reference sequence). The V end lost 4 bases, the J end lost 0 bases, and 5 bases lay between the germline ends. The CDR3 is 12 residues long. CDR3: CASSLSSYEQYF. DNA of the CDR3: TGTGCCAGCAGCCTGTCCTCCTACGAGCAGTACTTC.

This chain uses TRBV11-2 with TRBJ2-5, with 7 bases matching TRBD2. The junction had 10 bases not matched to a gene; V was cut back by 5 bases and J by 1 base. The germline CDR1 and CDR2 sequences are SGHAT and FQNNGV. This CDR3 is 16 amino acids long. CDR3 sequence reads: CASSPMSAGVQETQYF. Here the CDR3 DNA reads TGTGCCAGCAGCCCCATGTCGGCGGGAGTCCAAGAGACCCAGTACTTC. The entire variable domain, with the rest obtained from reference TRBV11-2 and TRBJ2-5, is as follows: EAGVAQSPRYKIIEKRQSVAFWCNPISGHATLYWYQQILGQGPKLLIQFQNNGVVDDSQLPKDRFSAERLKGVDSTLKIQPAKLEDSAVYLCASSPMSAGVQETQYFGPGTRLLVL.

In nucleotides, the CDR3 is TGTGCTAGTGCCCTAGGGCAGGGGAGAAACATTCAGTACTTC. Translation: CASALGQGRNIQYF. V usage is TRBV12-5 and J usage is TRBJ2-4, with D perhaps TRBD1 (6 bases). The CDR3 sequence is 14 residues long. Trimming removed 7 bases at V and 6 bases at J, with 16 bases between. Germline lookup yields CDR1 LGHNT and CDR2 FRNRAP. The variable domain in full, with the rest retrieved from reference TRBV12-5 and TRBJ2-4, is DARVTQTPRHKVTEMGQEVTMRCQPILGHNTVFWYRQTMMQGLELLAYFRNRAPLDDSGMPKDRFSAEMPDATLATLKIQPSEPRDSAVYFCASALGQGRNIQYFGAGTRLSVL.

Worth noting for this clone: At one end, the junction sequence differs from germline, possibly due to a read error. The chain couples TRBV5-6 to TRBJ2-5; D perhaps matches TRBD2 (5 bases). The length of the CDR3 is 14 residues. Germline V CDR1 and CDR2: SGHDT, YYEEEE. The DNA of the CDR3 is TGTGCCAGCAGCCCTTGGACTTCCCAAGAGGCCCAGTACTTC. It codes for CASSPWTSQEAQYF.

This chain links TRBV5-1 with TRBJ2-5; 10 bases fit TRBD1. CDR1 and CDR2 (germline): SGHRS, YFSETQ. V dropped 5 bases and J dropped 4; count of bases not matched to a gene: 5. The CDR3 extends over 14 amino acids. CDR3 sequence reads: CASRTTGGRETQYF. CDR3 coding DNA: TGCGCCAGCAGGACGACAGGGGGCAGAGAGACCCAGTACTTC. Looking up the rest from reference TRBV5-1 and TRBJ2-5 gives the full variable domain: KAGVTQTPRYLIKTRGQQVTLSCSPISGHRSVSWYQQTPGQGLQFLFEYFSETQRNKGNFPGRFSGRQFSNSRSEMNVSTLELGDSALYLCASRTTGGRETQYFGPGTRLLVL.

J is TRBJ2-1 and V is TRBV6-6; 9 bases match TRBD2. With V trimmed by 2 bases and J by 8 bases, 7 bases remained unmatched. Germline CDR1 MNHNY, CDR2 SVGAGI (reference sequence). The CDR3 runs 15 residues. CDR3 protein: CASSYRAGGMDEQFF. Written as DNA, the CDR3 is TGTGCCAGCAGTTACAGAGCGGGGGGTATGGATGAGCAGTTCTTC.

Turning to this clone: The junction and the germline gene differ at one end; a read error may be behind it. The V call is TRBV7-9, the J call TRBJ2-7; 12 nucleotides line up with TRBD2. CDR3 size: 14 residues. Germline assignment: CDR1 SEHNR and CDR2 FQNEAQ (reference sequence). The CDR3 spells CSSSPSGGAYEQYF. The DNA of the CDR3 is TGTTCCAGCAGCCCTAGCGGGGGGGCCTACGAGCAGTACTTC. Together with reference TRBV7-9 and TRBJ2-7, the CDR3 gives the full variable domain: DTGVSQNPRHKITKRGQNVTFRCDPISEHNRLYWYRQTLGQGPEFLTYFQNEAQLEKSRLLSDRFSAERPKGSFSTLEIQRTEQGDSAMYLCSSSPSGGAYEQYFGPGTRLTVT.

The chain links TRBV9 to TRBJ1-2; TRBD1 matches 8 bases. The germline CDR1 and CDR2 sequences are SGDLS and YYNGEE. CDR3 size: 15 residues. The V gene end was trimmed by 8 bases and the J gene end by 0 bases; junction bases not matched to a gene: 9. The CDR3 bases are TGTGCCAGTAGGGCAGCACAGGGGGCTAACTATGGCTACACCTTC. Translation gives CASRAAQGANYGYTF.

The chain couples TRBV5-1 to TRBJ1-3, with D hard to call. V lost 4 bases, J lost 0 bases, and 8 bases lay in between. Germline-derived CDR1 and CDR2 are SGHRS and YFSETQ. This CDR3 has 14 amino acids. CDR3 sequence (DNA): TGCGCCAGCAGCCAACAAAGCTCTGGAAACACCATATATTTT. This translates into CASSQQSSGNTIYF.